The 32 T cell receptor beta chains listed next were all sequenced from one sample in a study of identical twins. TCRdb redid the calling of the 5' RACE reads with MiXCR, one entry per CDR3 protein. The sample records 100,000 to 110,000 distinct CDR3 sequences, 5.9% being singletons. The sample comprised memory T cells sorted from blood. Receptors were obtained from a woman in her 50s in good health.

This clonotype was seen many times. The V gene is TRBV27, the J gene TRBJ2-1, with D uncertain. CDR1 MNHEY and CDR2 SMNVEV come from the germline V gene (reference sequence). V was cut by 8 bases and J by 3 bases, with 14 bases left in between. This CDR3 is 14 amino acids long. Here the CDR3 reads CASSLLWGYNEQFF. The CDR3 DNA sequence: TGTGCCAGCTCCCTACTGTGGGGCTACAATGAGCAGTTCTTC.

In its sample, this clonotype was seen many times. The rearrangement links TRBV10-3 to TRBJ2-1; D not certain. CDR1 is ENHRY and CDR2 is SYGVKD in the germline V gene. Trimming took off 4 bases at V and 5 bases at J, with 12 bases between the two ends. The CDR3 spans 14 residues. The CDR3 DNA sequence: TGTGCCATCAGTGCGGTAGAAATGCACAATGAGCAGTTCTTC. Its protein product is CAISAVEMHNEQFF.

This clonotype has a handful of counts. In DNA, the CDR3 is TGCAGTGCTAGCCACCTACTAGCGGGAGGAGTCAATGAGCAGTTCTTC. Translating it yields CSASHLLAGGVNEQFF. V and J are TRBV20-1 and TRBJ2-1; 12 positions agree with TRBD2. Trimming at V came to 3 bases and at J to 6 bases, leaving 9 bases not matched to a gene. The CDR3 has 16 amino acids. Germline V gene sequence: CDR1 DFQATT, CDR2 SNEGSKA (reference sequence).

This clonotype was recorded a few times. The rearrangement links TRBV4-1 to TRBJ2-7, with D perhaps matching TRBD2 (5 bases). Trimming removed 1 base from V and 2 bases from J, with 12 bases in between. CDR3 length equals 15 residues. CDR1 is MGHRA and CDR2 is YSYEKL in the germline V gene. DNA for the CDR3: TGCGCCAGCAGCCAAGGTCTGGCGGGTGCCTACGAGCAGTACTTC. Encoded protein: CASSQGLAGAYEQYF.

This clonotype showed up many times. This chain uses TRBV25-1 with TRBJ2-7, with 8 bases that match TRBD1. V lost 5 bases, J lost 6 bases, and 12 bases stayed unmatched. Germline V gives CDR1 MGHDK, CDR2 SYGVNS. The length of the CDR3 is 15 residues. The CDR3 sequence: CASSTPGGFFGEQYV. The CDR3 coding sequence is TGTGCCAGCAGTACCCCAGGGGGCTTTTTCGGCGAGCAGTACGTC.

This clonotype was seen repeatedly, ten times or more. DNA for the CDR3: TGTGCCAGCAGTCGACTAGCCGCCGGTGAGCAGTTCTTC. Its protein is CASSRLAAGEQFF. V is TRBV11-3 and J is TRBJ2-1; TRBD2 aligns across 7 bases. The germline gives CDR1 SGHNT, CDR2 YENEEA. Germline trimming cut 6 bases from V and 9 bases from J; bases unmatched to any gene: 8. CDR3 length: 13 amino acids.

There are many counts of this clonotype. The chain has TRBV4-2 and TRBJ2-5; TRBD2 agrees at 10 bases. CDR3 length: 18 amino acids. The J segment lost 6 bases and the V segment lost 0 bases, leaving 13 bases of the junction unmatched. CDR1 is LGHNA and CDR2 is YNFKEQ in the germline V gene. The CDR3 bases are TGTGCCAGCAGCCAAGATGGCTCAGCGGGAGGGCTGAGGAAGACCCAGTACTTC. Amino acid sequence: CASSQDGSAGGLRKTQYF.

This clonotype was recorded many times. The CDR3 DNA follows: TGCGCCAGCAGCTTGATGCCGGGACTAGCGGGAGTAGGCACAGATACGCAGTATTTT. This encodes CASSLMPGLAGVGTDTQYF. The gene calls are TRBV5-1 and TRBJ2-3; 14 bases match TRBD2. CDR1 and CDR2 (germline): SGHRS, YFSETQ. V lost 1 base to trimming and J lost 1 base; unmatched junction nucleotides: 8. The CDR3 length is 19 residues.

This clonotype was observed at least ten times. This chain links TRBV20-1 with TRBJ1-5; TRBD1 is a possible D gene (6 bases). The CDR3 spans 15 residues. Per germline, CDR1 DFQATT and CDR2 SNEGSKA (reference sequence). V gave up 5 bases and J gave up 2 bases, with 16 bases separating them. The CDR3 spells CSAPKGGVGNQPQHF. The CDR3 DNA sequence: TGCAGTGCTCCGAAAGGGGGAGTGGGCAATCAGCCCCAGCATTTT.

This clonotype was recorded many times. V usage is TRBV5-5 and J usage is TRBJ1-1; D unclear. Germline CDR1 is SGHKS and CDR2 is YYEKEE (reference sequence). The CDR3 length is 16 residues. Trimming took 3 bases from V and 0 from J, leaving 15 bases between them. The CDR3 region has the DNA TGTGCCAGCAGCTCTCCCCGTCTTCCCATGAACACTGAAGCTTTCTTT. Its translation is CASSSPRLPMNTEAFF.

The sample holds many counts of this clonotype. Germline is not matched at one junction end, which may reflect a read error. V and J are TRBV7-8 and TRBJ1-5; D is undetermined. Germline CDR1 reads SGHVS; CDR2 reads FQNEAQ. This CDR3 has 13 residues. The CDR3: CASSLDRDQPQHF. CDR3 nucleotide sequence: TGCGCCAGCAGCTTGGATCGGGATCAGCCCCAGCATTTT.

This clonotype has at least ten counts. The chain is built from TRBV5-1 and TRBJ2-1, with D perhaps matching TRBD1 (6 bases). Germline V gene sequence: CDR1 SGHRS, CDR2 YFSETQ. Trimming took off 1 base at V and 3 bases at J, with 11 bases between the two ends. The CDR3 runs 15 residues. The CDR3 loop is CASSLLQGVYNEQFF. The CDR3 region has the DNA TGCGCCAGCAGCTTGTTACAGGGAGTCTACAATGAGCAGTTCTTC.

This clonotype was counted a few times. The chain uses TRBV6-5 and TRBJ2-3; no firm D call. V was trimmed by 5 bases and J by 1 base, leaving 7 bases between them. The germline V gene encodes CDR1 MNHEY and CDR2 SVGAGI. The CDR3 is 13 residues long. CDR3 sequence (DNA): TGTGCCAGCAGTCCAAGCCGCACAGATACGCAGTATTTT. Its protein product is CASSPSRTDTQYF.

This clonotype was seen at least ten times. The chain carries TRBV20-1 and TRBJ2-1, with D possibly TRBD2 on 5 matching bases. Trimming shortened V by 6 bases and J by 4 bases, and 10 bases separated the two germline ends. Germline V lookup: CDR1 DFQATT, CDR2 SNEGSKA (reference sequence). The CDR3 has 12 residues. CDR3 in amino acids: CSAHREYNEQFF. CDR3 in DNA: TGCAGTGCCCACCGGGAATACAATGAGCAGTTCTTC.

The V call is TRBV20-1, the J call TRBJ1-5; D may be TRBD1 (5 bases). The CDR3 runs 15 residues. CDR1 DFQATT and CDR2 SNEGSKA come from the germline V gene (reference sequence). Trimming removed 0 bases from V and 4 bases from J, with 13 bases in between. The chain's CDR3 is CSARDMGRTNQPQHF. As DNA, the CDR3 is TGCAGTGCTAGAGATATGGGACGCACTAATCAGCCCCAGCATTTT.

This clonotype was seen many times. V gene TRBV13 combines with J gene TRBJ2-5, with D perhaps matching TRBD2 (5 bases). Germline CDR1 PRHDT, CDR2 FYEKMQ (reference sequence). CDR3 size: 14 residues. V was shortened by 5 bases and J by 4 bases, with 14 bases between the two germline ends. This CDR3 reads CASSQPSSRETQYF. CDR3 DNA sequence: TGTGCCAGCAGCCAACCTAGCTCCCGAGAGACCCAGTACTTC.

This clonotype appeared many times. V and J are TRBV20-1 and TRBJ1-1; D call uncertain. V was pared by 2 bases and J by 1 base, with 8 bases between. Germline V gene sequence: CDR1 DFQATT, CDR2 SNEGSKA (reference sequence). The CDR3 has 13 residues. CDR3 protein: CSARRQPNTEAFF. CDR3 coding DNA: TGCAGTGCTAGAAGGCAGCCGAACACTGAAGCTTTCTTT.

There are many counts of this clonotype. V usage is TRBV6-5 and J usage is TRBJ2-7; 10 bases are a match to TRBD1. Per germline, CDR1 MNHEY and CDR2 SVGAGI. Trimming took 7 bases from V and 5 from J; bases not matched to a gene: 11. This CDR3 is 15 amino acids long. Here the CDR3 DNA reads TGTGCCAGCAACATACCGGGACAGGGGTTTGACGAGCAGTACGTC. Translated: CASNIPGQGFDEQYV.

This clonotype has a count of ten or more. CDR3 in amino acids: CATSLPGGRNEQFF. The CDR3 nucleotides read TGTGCCACCAGTTTGCCAGGGGGCCGCAATGAGCAGTTCTTC. The J gene is TRBJ2-1, the V gene TRBV24-1; 8 positions match TRBD1. Germline lookup yields CDR1 KGHDR and CDR2 SFDVKD. This CDR3 has 14 amino acids. With V trimmed by 6 bases and J by 6 bases, 6 bases remained unmatched.

This clonotype was recorded at least ten times. The J gene is TRBJ2-7, the V gene TRBV21-1. TRBV21-1 is described as a pseudogene. The CDR3 is made up of 10 amino acids. This chain's CDR3 is CASSSPKQYF. The CDR3 DNA is TGTGCCAGCAGCTCCCCCAAGCAGTACTTC.

The V and J genes are TRBV7-9 and TRBJ2-7; D gene ambiguous. This CDR3 comprises 12 residues. From germline, CDR1 is SEHNR and CDR2 FQNEAQ (reference sequence). V dropped 8 bases and J dropped 4 bases, with 12 bases sitting between them. Written as DNA, the CDR3 is TGTGCCAGCGGCCCTCACTATTACGAGCAGTACTTC. It yields the protein CASGPHYYEQYF. The entire variable domain, with the rest obtained from reference TRBV7-9 and TRBJ2-7, is as follows: DTGVSQNPRHKITKRGQNVTFRCDPISEHNRLYWYRQTLGQGPEFLTYFQNEAQLEKSRLLSDRFSAERPKGSFSTLEIQRTEQGDSAMYLCASGPHYYEQYFGPGTRLTVT.

In DNA form, the CDR3 reads TGTGCCTGGAGTGTCGGGTCCGGTGGGTCCCATGAGCAGTTCTTC. Protein product: CAWSVGSGGSHEQFF. The chain couples TRBV30 to TRBJ2-1; no firm D call. Looked up from germline, CDR1 is GTSNPN and CDR2 is SVGIG (reference sequence). The CDR3 has 15 residues. The V end lost 0 bases, the J end lost 8 bases, and 17 bases lay between the germline ends.

This clonotype showed up just a few times. This chain uses TRBV5-5 with TRBJ2-1; the match to TRBD2 covers 9 bases. Germline V gene lookup returns CDR1 SGHKS and CDR2 YYEKEE (reference sequence). The length of the CDR3 is 13 residues. J gave up 10 bases and V 3 bases, and 5 bases lay outside the gene matches. CDR3 sequence: CASSSRLAAEQFF. The DNA of the CDR3 is TGTGCCAGCAGCTCCCGACTAGCGGCCGAGCAGTTCTTC.

CDR3 coding DNA: TGCAGTGCTAGAGATTCGGGGGATGGCTACACCTTC. Its translation: CSARDSGDGYTF. V gene TRBV20-1 combines with J gene TRBJ1-2; D is possibly TRBD1 (5 bases). CDR3 length: 12 residues. V was shortened by 0 bases and J by 6 bases, with 8 bases between the two germline ends. CDR1 is DFQATT and CDR2 is SNEGSKA in the germline V gene (reference sequence).

This clonotype was observed a handful of times. The genes are TRBV29-1 and TRBJ2-7, with D perhaps TRBD2 (5 bases). The ends were cut back, 3 bases at V and 1 base at J, with 10 bases in the middle. CDR3 length: 13 residues. From germline, CDR1 is SQVTM and CDR2 ANQGSEA. CDR3 DNA: TGCAGCGTTGAGCCGGACTCATCCTACGAGCAGTACTTC. Translated: CSVEPDSSYEQYF.

This clonotype appeared many times. The V and J genes are TRBV12-3 or TRBV12-4 and TRBJ2-7, with no clear D. V shed 6 bases and J shed 2 bases, with 11 bases lying between them. CDR3 length: 13 residues. Written as DNA, the CDR3 is TGTGCCAGCAGCCGCGGCGGTACCTACGAGCAGTACGTC. Its translation is CASSRGGTYEQYV.

The J gene is TRBJ2-3, the V gene TRBV5-4; TRBD2 matches 9 bases. This CDR3 region has 16 residues. V lost 3 bases and J lost 1; bases outside the gene matches: 6. Germline lookup yields CDR1 SGHNT and CDR2 YYREEE (reference sequence). The CDR3 loop reads CASSSRTSVGTDTQYF. The CDR3 DNA is TGTGCCAGCAGCTCTCGGACTAGCGTGGGCACAGATACGCAGTATTTT.

In its sample, this clonotype was seen many times. This sequence joins TRBV12-3 or TRBV12-4 and TRBJ2-2, with 13 bases matching TRBD2. Trimming at V came to 4 bases and at J to 4 bases, leaving 0 bases not matched to a gene. The CDR3 runs to 15 residues. The CDR3 here is CASSWTSGSTGELFF. CDR3 coding DNA: TGTGCCAGCAGTTGGACTAGCGGGAGCACCGGGGAGCTGTTTTTT.

The chain employs TRBV2 and TRBJ2-3; no clear D. With 6 bases removed from V and 6 bases from J, the gap between germline ends came to 13 bases. Germline assignment: CDR1 SNHLY and CDR2 FYNNEI. CDR3 length: 13 residues. CDR3 sequence (DNA): TGTGCCAGCAGGCTACAACTAAGGGATACGCAGTATTTT. Translated, it gives CASRLQLRDTQYF.

V gene TRBV7-2 combines with J gene TRBJ2-5, with unresolved D. Germline CDR1 and CDR2: SGHTA and FQGNSA. Trimming pared 3 bases from V and 5 bases from J, leaving 7 bases between. This CDR3 region has 12 residues. CDR3 protein: CASSLSMETQYF. In DNA form, the CDR3 reads TGTGCCAGCAGCTTGTCCATGGAGACCCAGTACTTC.

V gene TRBV20-1 combines with J gene TRBJ1-6; tentative D call: TRBD1 (5 bases). CDR1 and CDR2 (germline): DFQATT, SNEGSKA (reference sequence). V was shortened by 5 bases and J by 8 bases, with 19 bases between the two germline ends. The CDR3 runs 15 residues. The CDR3 region is CSASHGALRDSPLHF. The CDR3 region has the DNA TGCAGTGCTTCCCACGGGGCCCTAAGGGATTCACCCCTCCACTTT.

This clonotype was seen at least ten times. V gene TRBV7-6 combines with J gene TRBJ1-1; D may be TRBD1 (5 bases). This CDR3 comprises 15 residues. The ends were cut back, 5 bases at V and 4 bases at J, with 17 bases in the middle. Germline V lookup: CDR1 SGHVS, CDR2 FNYEAQ. CDR3 sequence (DNA): TGTGCCAGCAGCGACCAGGGAGGAAGAGGCACTGAAGCTTTCTTT. This gives the protein CASSDQGGRGTEAFF.